This TCR beta chain is drawn from a study of control samples from healthy donors and cancer patients. Sequencing was performed with immunoSEQ multiplex PCR; in TCRdb, only in-frame clones are kept and a portion is missing. Among under 85,000 clones listed, around 95% were seen once. CDR1 is LGHDT, CDR2 YNNKEL, per germline (reference sequence). This CDR3 has 14 amino acids. V gave up 4 bases and J gave up 2 bases, with 12 bases separating them. This chain joins TRBV3-1 (or the pseudogene TRBV3-2) and TRBJ2-7; possible D gene TRBD2, 6 bases. Input material: blood. The origin of this receptor is a woman in her thirties or forties in good health. CDR3 DNA sequence: TGTGCCAGCAGCCCTGCGGGGATGACCTACGAGCAGTACTTC. Translation: CASSPAGMTYEQYF.